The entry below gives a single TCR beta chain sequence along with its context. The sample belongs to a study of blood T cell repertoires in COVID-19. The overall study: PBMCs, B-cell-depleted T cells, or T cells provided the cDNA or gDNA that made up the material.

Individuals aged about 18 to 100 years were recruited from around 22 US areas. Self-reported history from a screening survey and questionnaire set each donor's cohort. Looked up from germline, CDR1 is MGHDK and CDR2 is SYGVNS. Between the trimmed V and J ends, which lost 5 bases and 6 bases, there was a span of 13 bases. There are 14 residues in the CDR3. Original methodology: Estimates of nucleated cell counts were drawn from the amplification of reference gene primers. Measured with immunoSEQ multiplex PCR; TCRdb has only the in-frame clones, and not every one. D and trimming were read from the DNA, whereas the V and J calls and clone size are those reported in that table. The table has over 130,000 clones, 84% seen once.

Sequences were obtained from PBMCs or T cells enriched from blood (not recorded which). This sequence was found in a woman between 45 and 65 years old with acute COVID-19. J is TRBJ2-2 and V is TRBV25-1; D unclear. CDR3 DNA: TGTGCCAGCAGTAACCCTAGAACGGCCGGGGAGCTGTTTTTT. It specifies CASSNPRTAGELFF.